This T cell receptor (beta chain) appears in the sequencing data of a study of CD8 T cells in ankylosing spondylitis. Overall study results and limits: Disease-linked clones reportedly concentrated significantly in matched ankylosing spondylitis synovial fluid. Reports of some motif variants in reactive arthritis synovial fluid and blood predate this one. Ankylosing spondylitis blood appeared to be characterized by a TCR beta motif of about 8 highly homologous variants.

A remark on this clonotype: Its cognate antigen is unknown.

Quantitative 5'-RACE with molecular barcodes produced the TCR beta libraries. TCRdb fed the 5' RACE reads into MiXCR, producing one record per CDR3 protein. This repertoire shows about 800,000 distinct CDR3 sequences, 10% to 15% found once; its top ten account for around 0.51%. V lost 5 bases, J lost 2 bases, and 16 bases lay in between. There are 15 residues in the CDR3. Germline values: CDR1 WSHSY, CDR2 SAAADI. This chain connects TRBV10-2 to TRBJ2-7; a possible D gene is TRBD2 (6 bases). This TCR derives from a male donor with ankylosing spondylitis. Material: blood, either unsorted or a sorted T cell fraction (not recorded which). CDR3 DNA: TGCGCCAGCAGTAAGGGACTCCTCACCCCCTACGAGCAGTACTTC. As protein: CASSKGLLTPYEQYF.